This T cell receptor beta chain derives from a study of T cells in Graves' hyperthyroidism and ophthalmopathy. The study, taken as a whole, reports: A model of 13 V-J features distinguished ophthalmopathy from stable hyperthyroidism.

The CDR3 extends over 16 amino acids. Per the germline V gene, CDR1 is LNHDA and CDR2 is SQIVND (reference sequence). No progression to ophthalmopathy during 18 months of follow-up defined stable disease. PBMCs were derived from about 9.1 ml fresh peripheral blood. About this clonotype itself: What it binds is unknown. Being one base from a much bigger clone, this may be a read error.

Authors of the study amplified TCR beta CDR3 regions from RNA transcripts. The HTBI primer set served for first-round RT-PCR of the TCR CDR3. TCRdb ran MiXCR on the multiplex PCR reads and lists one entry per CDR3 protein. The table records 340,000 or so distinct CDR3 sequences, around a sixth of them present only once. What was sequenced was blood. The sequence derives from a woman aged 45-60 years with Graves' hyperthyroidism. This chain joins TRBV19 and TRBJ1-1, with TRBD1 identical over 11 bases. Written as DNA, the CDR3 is TGTGCCAGTAGTATCGGGACAGGGGGATTCGACACTGAAGCTTCCTTT. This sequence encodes CASSIGTGGFDTEASF.